The 23 T cell receptor beta chains below come from one sample, sequenced in a study of CD8+ T cells in alopecia areata. RNA was extracted and reverse transcribed into cDNA as the sequencing template. Assay: immunoSEQ multiplex PCR; the TCRdb copy retains only in-frame clones and omits some. The sample has over 100,000 clones, about 59% seen once. The treatment was: oral pan-JAK inhibitor, 5-10 mg twice daily. The sample here was CD8+ T cells sorted from blood, taken at week 24, from a patient treated with tofacitinib. The receptors were gathered from a human donor with alopecia areata.

This clone has a handful of counts. V usage is TRBV11-2 and J usage is TRBJ2-5; the D gene could be TRBD1 or TRBD2 (6 bases each). CDR1 SGHAT and CDR2 FQNNGV come from the germline V gene. The CDR3 extends over 14 amino acids. The V end lost 2 bases, the J end lost 4 bases, and 11 bases lay between the germline ends. This CDR3 reads CASSLTSGAETQYF. The CDR3 nucleotides read TGTGCCAGCAGCTTAACCTCGGGGGCAGAGACCCAGTACTTC.

This clone is deemed medium-sized. V is TRBV6-1 and J is TRBJ1-2; tentative D call: TRBD1 (5 bases). The CDR3 contains 16 residues. V was cut by 4 bases and J by 8 bases, with 23 bases left in between. CDR1 and CDR2 from the germline V gene are MNHNS and SASEGT. The CDR3 here is CASSVRPTGTAGGYTF. The CDR3, as DNA: TGTGCCAGCAGTGTTCGTCCTACCGGGACCGCCGGCGGCTACACCTTC.

Worth noting for this clone: At one boundary the junction diverges from the germline segment, which might be a read error. This chain connects TRBV5-1 to TRBJ2-7, with 7 bases fitting TRBD1. The CDR3 sequence is 11 residues long. Germline V gene sequence: CDR1 SGHRS, CDR2 YFSETQ. CDR3 in DNA: TGCGCCAGCAGACAAGGGCAGGGGGTCTTTTTC. Translated: CASRQGQGVFF.

The CDR3 region has the DNA TGTGCCAGCAGTTTTGGGGTGGGCACTGAAGCTTTCTTT. This codes for CASSFGVGTEAFF. The V and J genes are TRBV27 and TRBJ1-1; no reliable D call. Germline CDR1 is MNHEY and CDR2 is SMNVEV (reference sequence). The CDR3 is 13 residues long. V lost 3 bases and J lost 4, with 9 bases in between.

This rearrangement joins TRBV2 to TRBJ2-7; D may be TRBD1 (6 bases). Germline V CDR1 and CDR2: SNHLY, FYNNEI. The V and J ends lost 2 bases and 3 bases respectively, with 14 bases between them. The CDR3 spans 15 residues. The CDR3: CASSERAGEVYEQYF. CDR3 DNA: TGTGCCAGCAGTGAACGTGCAGGGGAAGTCTACGAGCAGTACTTC.

The chain recombines TRBV30 with TRBJ1-1; no reliable D call. V lost 1 base to trimming and J lost 4 bases, with 4 bases between them. This CDR3 contains 11 residues. CDR1 and CDR2 (germline): GTSNPN, SVGIG (reference sequence). The CDR3 protein is CAWSAVTEAFF. In DNA form, the CDR3 reads TGTGCCTGGAGTGCCGTCACTGAAGCTTTCTTT.

The chain joins TRBV5-4 to TRBJ1-1; D gene unclear. Germline V gene lookup returns CDR1 SGHNT and CDR2 YYREEE (reference sequence). The V end lost 2 bases, the J end lost 4 bases, and 6 bases lay between the germline ends. The CDR3 length is 12 residues. CDR3 protein: CASSFFGTEAFF. The CDR3, as DNA: TGTGCCAGCAGCTTCTTTGGCACTGAAGCTTTCTTT.

The chain is built from TRBV6-5 and TRBJ2-2; no clear D gene. This CDR3 has 15 amino acids. V lost 5 bases and J 1 base, leaving 11 bases between the germline ends. The germline V gene encodes CDR1 MNHEY and CDR2 SVGAGI. CDR3 region: CASSSNSWNTGELFF. DNA for the CDR3: TGTGCCAGCAGTAGTAACTCTTGGAACACCGGGGAGCTGTTTTTT.

The genes are TRBV2 and TRBJ2-5; 7 nucleotides agree with TRBD2. CDR3 length equals 12 residues. The germline gives CDR1 SNHLY, CDR2 FYNNEI. V dropped 7 bases and J dropped 3; count of bases not matched to a gene: 2. CDR3 nucleotide sequence: TGTGCCAGCAATGCGGGGGAAGAGACCCAGTACTTC. Translated: CASNAGEETQYF.

The CDR3 sequence: CASSPGVVAYEQYF. The DNA of the CDR3 is TGTGCCAGCAGCCCCGGGGTCGTAGCCTACGAGCAGTACTTC. V usage is TRBV7-9 and J usage is TRBJ2-7; D possibly corresponds to TRBD2 (5 bases). The CDR3 has 14 residues. Trimming removed 5 bases at V and 2 bases at J, with 13 bases between. Germline values: CDR1 SEHNR, CDR2 FQNEAQ (reference sequence).

V usage is TRBV25-1 and J usage is TRBJ2-1; 10 nucleotides agree with TRBD2. This CDR3 comprises 15 residues. Looked up from germline, CDR1 is MGHDK and CDR2 is SYGVNS. V was pared by 3 bases and J by 7 bases, with 6 bases of the junction left unmatched. The CDR3 DNA reads TGTGCCAGCAGTGAGGGGACTAGCGTCTGGAATGAGCAGTTCTTC. Residues: CASSEGTSVWNEQFF. Filled out from reference TRBV25-1 and TRBJ2-1, the complete variable domain reads EADIYQTPRYLVIGTGKKITLECSQTMGHDKMYWYQQDPGMELHLIHYSYGVNSTEKGDLSSESTVSRIRTEHFPLTLESARPSHTSQYLCASSEGTSVWNEQFFGPGTRLTVL.

This clone was found a few times. The DNA of the CDR3 is TGCGCCAGCAGCCAAGCGGACGAGAACACTGAAGCTTTCTTT. Protein product: CASSQADENTEAFF. This sequence joins TRBV4-3 and TRBJ1-1; no clear D. This CDR3 comprises 14 residues. The ends were cut back, 1 base at V and 1 base at J, with 7 bases in the middle. Germline V gene data show CDR1 as LGHNA and CDR2 as YSLEER.

In its sample, this clone was seen once. This chain joins TRBV7-9 and TRBJ2-5; tentative D call: TRBD2 (5 bases). The assigned J gene may be wrong: the sequence end matches TRBJ2-7 better. CDR1 SEHNR and CDR2 FQNEAQ come from the germline V gene (reference sequence). The length of the CDR3 is 14 residues. The DNA for the CDR3 is TGTGCCAGCAGCCGCCTGGAGGTATCCTACGAGCAGTACTTC. Translation: CASSRLEVSYEQYF.

Here the CDR3 DNA reads TGTGCCAGCAGCGGAGACCTACAGGGCAGTGAGTACAATGAGCAGTTCTTC. Amino acids: CASSGDLQGSEYNEQFF. V and J are TRBV7-9 and TRBJ2-1; the D gene is possibly TRBD1 (6 bases). V was cut by 5 bases and J by 4 bases, with 21 bases left in between. Germline V lookup: CDR1 SEHNR, CDR2 FQNEAQ (reference sequence). The CDR3 length is 17 residues.

This clone was seen only a few times. The rearrangement uses TRBV6-6 and TRBJ2-1, with unresolved D. Germline loops: CDR1 MNHNY, CDR2 SVGAGI (reference sequence). The length of the CDR3 is 15 residues. The V gene lost 7 bases and the J gene lost 5 bases, with 18 bases spanning the gap. CDR3 loop: CASTPLEDLNNEQFF. The CDR3 nucleotides are TGTGCCAGCACCCCTCTTGAGGATCTAAACAATGAGCAGTTCTTC.

This clone was seen a single time. DNA of the CDR3: TGTGCCAGCAGTTTCCGCGGGGGCCTCACCTACAATGAGCAGTTCTTC. It is translated as CASSFRGGLTYNEQFF. The J gene is TRBJ2-1, the V gene TRBV27; D perhaps matches TRBD2 (7 bases). The CDR3 runs to 16 residues. Trimming took 3 bases from V and 2 from J, leaving 14 bases between them. Germline CDR1 is MNHEY and CDR2 is SMNVEV (reference sequence).

This sequence joins TRBV13 and TRBJ1-1; D gene ambiguous. The CDR3 consists of 10 residues. Germline V CDR1 and CDR2: PRHDT, FYEKMQ (reference sequence). V dropped 0 bases and J dropped 11 bases, with 4 bases sitting between them. The CDR3 here is CASSLGPAFF. In DNA form, the CDR3 reads TGTGCCAGCAGCTTAGGCCCCGCTTTCTTT.

The rearrangement joins TRBV6-1 to TRBJ2-7; 9 positions match TRBD1. CDR1 is MNHNS and CDR2 is SASEGT in the germline V gene. Trimming removed 4 bases from V and 4 bases from J; junction bases left unmatched: 8. This CDR3 spans 15 amino acids. The CDR3 here is CASSGPGTGWYEQYF. The CDR3 DNA reads TGTGCCAGCAGTGGACCCGGGACAGGGTGGTACGAGCAGTACTTC.

The chain is built from TRBV27 and TRBJ2-5, with TRBD1 as a possible D gene (6 bases). The CDR3 covers 16 residues. The ends were cut back, 1 base at V and 5 bases at J, with 17 bases in the middle. The V gene's germline CDR1 is MNHEY and CDR2 SMNVEV (reference sequence). The CDR3 DNA reads TGTGCCAGCAGTTTATACCCGGGACCCCAGGGGGAGACCCAGTACTTC. Its protein is CASSLYPGPQGETQYF.

The chain uses TRBV15 and TRBJ1-6; D perhaps matches TRBD1 (6 bases). Germline CDR1 and CDR2: LNHNV and YYDKDF (reference sequence). The CDR3 consists of 16 residues. The V gene lost 3 bases and the J gene lost 10 bases, with 19 bases spanning the gap. CDR3 nucleotides: TGTGCCACCAGCAGCGGCAAAACAGGGAGGGGATCACCCCTCCACTTT. It translates to CATSSGKTGRGSPLHF.

By sample fraction, this clone is medium-sized. This rearrangement joins TRBV7-8 to TRBJ2-2; D not resolved. V lost 4 bases and J 5 bases, leaving 23 bases between the germline ends. The CDR3 length is 18 residues. The germline V gene encodes CDR1 SGHVS and CDR2 FQNEAQ. The CDR3: CASSSAGSSVPTTGELFF. The CDR3 DNA is TGTGCCAGCAGCTCCGCCGGTAGCAGCGTACCCACGACCGGGGAGCTGTTTTTT.

The CDR3 here is CASGSGQRGNTIYF. The CDR3 region has the DNA TGTGCCAGCGGCTCCGGACAGAGGGGAAACACCATATATTTT. The chain combines TRBV6-6 with TRBJ1-3, with D perhaps TRBD1 (6 bases). With 8 bases removed from V and 4 bases from J, the gap between germline ends came to 15 bases. The CDR3 consists of 14 residues. The germline V gene has CDR1 MNHNY and CDR2 SVGAGI (reference sequence).

The J gene is TRBJ2-2, the V gene TRBV30; 8 positions agree with TRBD2. From germline, CDR1 is GTSNPN and CDR2 SVGIG (reference sequence). The CDR3 covers 13 residues. After removal of 6 bases from V and 2 bases from J, the junction contained 2 bases not matched to a gene. CDR3 nucleotide sequence: TGTGCCTGTAGCGGGGCAAACACCGGGGAGCTGTTTTTT. Residues: CACSGANTGELFF.